This TCR beta chain was sequenced for a study of blood T cells in healthy people across ages. General observations from the study: TCR beta diversity, measured per million T cells, fell in a roughly linear way with age. Estimates of diversity drawn from one million T cells were considered underestimates. Aged donors had fewer naive CD4+ cells and lower diversity than long-lived donors.

A second PCR of about 7 to 12 cycles used a sample-barcoded 5' primer and a J-beta primer mix. The template-switch adaptor, which had 12 random nucleotides, put a tag on each cDNA molecule. A single record per CDR3 protein comes from TCRdb applying MiXCR to the 5' RACE reads. This sample has hundreds of thousands of distinct CDR3 sequences, with around 43% found just once. Comments on this clonotype: Its antigen remains unknown.

This CDR3 comprises 14 residues. Germline CDR1 is MNHEY and CDR2 is SVGEGT. J lost 8 bases, V lost 2 bases, and 1 base had no gene match. This TCR was recovered from a man older than 75 in good health. The sample was blood. V and J are TRBV6-2 or TRBV6-3 and TRBJ2-1, with 12 nucleotides matching TRBD2. CDR3: CASSYRLAGDEQFF. The CDR3 nucleotides read TGTGCCAGCAGTTACCGACTAGCGGGAGATGAGCAGTTCTTC.